The clone carrying this T cell receptor beta chain was seen only a few times. Its matching antigen is unknown. This CDR3 region has 12 residues. V was shortened by 7 bases and J by 8 bases, with 15 bases between the two germline ends. The sample is drawn from a study of response to subunit inactivated influenza vaccine. Study-wide points: After each seasonal influenza vaccination, few new T cells are recruited, the authors suggested.

TCRdb processed the RT-PCR reads anew with MiXCR; each CDR3 protein has one entry. In the table there are under 950,000 distinct CDR3 sequences, 20% to 25% of which are singletons. The TCR sequence derives from a man in his fifties who received an inactivated influenza vaccine. The specimen was PBMCs from blood, collected around 5 days after vaccination. The J gene is TRBJ2-7, the V gene TRBV12-3 or TRBV12-4; D is possibly TRBD1 (5 bases). CDR3 sequence: CASTSLPGKQYF. The CDR3, as DNA: TGTGCCAGCACCTCTCTTCCAGGGAAGCAGTACTTC.